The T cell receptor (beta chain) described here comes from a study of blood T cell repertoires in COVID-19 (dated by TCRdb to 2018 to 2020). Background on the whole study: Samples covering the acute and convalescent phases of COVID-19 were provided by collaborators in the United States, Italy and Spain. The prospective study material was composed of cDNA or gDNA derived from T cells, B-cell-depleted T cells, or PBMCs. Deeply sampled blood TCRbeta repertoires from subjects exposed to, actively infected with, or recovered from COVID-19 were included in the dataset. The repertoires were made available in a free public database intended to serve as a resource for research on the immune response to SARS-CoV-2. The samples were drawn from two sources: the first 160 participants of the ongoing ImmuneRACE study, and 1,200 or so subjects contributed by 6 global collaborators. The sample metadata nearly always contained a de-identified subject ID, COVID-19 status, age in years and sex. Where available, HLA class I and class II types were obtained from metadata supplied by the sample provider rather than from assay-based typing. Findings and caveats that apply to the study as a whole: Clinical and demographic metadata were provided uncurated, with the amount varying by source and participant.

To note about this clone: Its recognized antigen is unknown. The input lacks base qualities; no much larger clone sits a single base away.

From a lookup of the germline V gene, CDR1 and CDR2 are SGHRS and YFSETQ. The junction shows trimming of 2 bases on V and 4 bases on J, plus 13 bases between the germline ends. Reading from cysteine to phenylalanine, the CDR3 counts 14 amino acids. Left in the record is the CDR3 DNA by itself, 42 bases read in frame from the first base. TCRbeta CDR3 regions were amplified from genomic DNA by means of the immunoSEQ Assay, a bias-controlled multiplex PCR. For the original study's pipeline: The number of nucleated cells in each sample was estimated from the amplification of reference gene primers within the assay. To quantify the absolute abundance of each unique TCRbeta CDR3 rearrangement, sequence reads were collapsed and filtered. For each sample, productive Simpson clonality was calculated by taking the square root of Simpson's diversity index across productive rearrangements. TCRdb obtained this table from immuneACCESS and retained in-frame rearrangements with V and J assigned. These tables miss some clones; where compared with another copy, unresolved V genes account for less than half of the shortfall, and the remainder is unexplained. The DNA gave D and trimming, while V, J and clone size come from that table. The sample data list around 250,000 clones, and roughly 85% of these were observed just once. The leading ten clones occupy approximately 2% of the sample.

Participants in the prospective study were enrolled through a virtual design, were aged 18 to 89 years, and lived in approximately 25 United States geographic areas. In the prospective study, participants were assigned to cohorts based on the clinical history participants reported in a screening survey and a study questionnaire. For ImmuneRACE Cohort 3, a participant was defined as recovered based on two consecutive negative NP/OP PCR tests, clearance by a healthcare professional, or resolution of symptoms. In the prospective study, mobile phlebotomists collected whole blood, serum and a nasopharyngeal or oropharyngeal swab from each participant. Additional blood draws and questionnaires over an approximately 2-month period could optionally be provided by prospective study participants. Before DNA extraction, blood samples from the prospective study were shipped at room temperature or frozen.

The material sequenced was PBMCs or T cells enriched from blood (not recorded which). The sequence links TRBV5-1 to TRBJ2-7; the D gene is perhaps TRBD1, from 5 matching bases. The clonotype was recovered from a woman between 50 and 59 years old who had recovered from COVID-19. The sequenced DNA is TGCGCCAGCAGCTTCTCAGGGCTGGGGTACGAGCAGTACTTC. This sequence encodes CASSFSGLGYEQYF.